The source of this TCR beta chain is a study of sequential checkpoint blockade in melanoma. Study-level background: First-line arms were nivolumab then ipilimumab, or the reverse, randomized 1:1.

Produced via immunoSEQ multiplex PCR; TCRdb's table is partial and in-frame only. Seen here are some 30,000 clones, 75% to 90% observed once, and the top ten hold 20% to 25%. Treatment reported: randomized to nivolumab then ipilimumab (arm A) or the reverse (arm B). DNA-damaging chemotherapy had not been given to any patient beforehand. Sorted cells were live CD3+CD8+, lacking CD19 and CD56, from PBMCs. The CDR3 has 14 residues. Between the trimmed V and J ends, which lost 3 bases and 3 bases, there was a span of 12 bases. The germline CDR1 and CDR2 sequences are MGHDK and SYGVNS. The chain couples TRBV25-1 to TRBJ2-7; tentatively, D is TRBD2 (5 bases). This receptor was taken from a human donor with melanoma. This sample comprised CD8+ T cells sorted from blood (inferred from file names), obtained from a patient given nivolumab and ipilimumab in sequence. CDR3 sequence reads: CASSEGAGYYEQYF. Here the CDR3 DNA reads TGTGCCAGCAGTGAGGGAGCAGGATACTACGAGCAGTACTTC.